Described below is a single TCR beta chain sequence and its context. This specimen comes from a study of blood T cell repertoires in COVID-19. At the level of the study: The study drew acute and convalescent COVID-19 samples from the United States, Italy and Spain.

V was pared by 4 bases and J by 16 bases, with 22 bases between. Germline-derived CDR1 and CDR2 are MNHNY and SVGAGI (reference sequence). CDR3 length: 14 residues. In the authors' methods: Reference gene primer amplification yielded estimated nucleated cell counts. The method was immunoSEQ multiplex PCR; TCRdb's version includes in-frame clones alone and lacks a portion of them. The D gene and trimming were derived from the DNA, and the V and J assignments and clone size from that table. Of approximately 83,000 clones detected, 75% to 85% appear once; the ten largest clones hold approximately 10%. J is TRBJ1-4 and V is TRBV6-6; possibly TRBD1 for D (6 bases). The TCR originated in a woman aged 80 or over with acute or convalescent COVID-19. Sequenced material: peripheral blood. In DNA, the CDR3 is TGTGCCAGCAGTTCGAGTCAGGGGAGGGCTAGGCAGTTTTTT. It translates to CASSSSQGRARQFF.